A selection of T cell receptor beta chains follows, all from one sample in a study of OX40 agonist ivuxolimab in advanced cancers. The protocol was immunoSEQ multiplex PCR, while the TCRdb copy is restricted to in-frame clones and leaves out a portion. The table lists under 60,000 clones, around 87% of them singletons. This specimen consisted of CD4+ or CD8+ T cells sorted from blood, obtained in a trial of the OX40 agonist ivuxolimab. Receptors were obtained from an adult with an advanced solid tumor such as melanoma, head and neck, liver or kidney cancer. Both conserved end residues are part of each CDR3. Fields, in order: J gene, D gene, V gene, clone size, CDR3 protein, CDR3 DNA. A D gene is named only where the DNA matches it firmly. Clone size is shown for a subset of rows, as once, few, many or a class of expanded clone.

>TRBJ2-7|TRBD1|TRBV27|.
CATGTGGSYEQYF
TGTGCCACCGGGACAGGGGGCTCCTACGAGCAGTACTTC
>TRBJ1-2|TRBD1|TRBV5-4|.
CASSYNDRGRRGYTF
TGTGCCAGCAGCTATAATGACAGGGGGCGCCGGGGCTACACCTTC
>TRBJ1-1|.|TRBV13|.
CASSPRALNTEAFF
TGTGCCAGCAGCCCCCGGGCCTTGAACACTGAAGCTTTCTTT
>TRBJ1-6|.|TRBV6-4|.
CASSEQGHYNSPLHF
TGTGCCAGCAGTGAGCAGGGGCACTATAATTCACCCCTCCACTTT
>TRBJ2-5|TRBD2|TRBV11-2|.
CASSLDPAGEQETQYF
TGTGCCAGCAGCTTAGATCCAGCGGGGGAGCAAGAGACCCAGTACTTC
>TRBJ1-2|.|TRBV5-1|.
CASSLGAGGYTF
TGCGCCAGCAGCTTGGGGGCGGGGGGCTACACCTTC
>TRBJ1-6|.|TRBV4-3|.
CASSQDSASSGSPLHF
TGCGCCAGCAGCCAAGATTCGGCGTCCTCGGGATCACCCCTCCACTTT
>TRBJ1-5|.|TRBV23-1|.
CASSQSNRHKGISNQPQHF
TGCGCCAGCAGTCAATCGAACAGGCACAAGGGGATTAGCAATCAGCCCCAGCATTTT
>TRBJ1-1|TRBD1|TRBV5-8|.
CASSSDRENTEAFF
TGTGCCAGCAGTTCGGACAGGGAGAACACTGAAGCTTTCTTT
>TRBJ1-2|.|TRBV27|.
CASIPRWGTTYGYTF
TGTGCCAGCATCCCTAGGTGGGGGACGACGTATGGCTACACCTTC
>TRBJ1-1|.|TRBV10-3|.
CAIKVARGVDTEAFF
TGTGCCATCAAGGTGGCTAGAGGAGTTGACACTGAAGCTTTCTTT
>TRBJ2-7|TRBD1|TRBV6-5|.
CASTRQGYSYEQYF
TGTGCCAGCACCAGACAGGGATACTCCTACGAGCAGTACTTC
>TRBJ2-7|TRBD2|TRBV6-5|.
CASTQLAGALYEQYF
TGTGCCAGCACCCAACTAGCGGGAGCACTGTACGAGCAGTACTTC
>TRBJ2-7|TRBD1|TRBV5-5|.
CASSQGQASSYEQYF
TGTGCCAGCAGCCAGGGACAGGCAAGCTCCTACGAGCAGTACTTC
>TRBJ2-1|.|TRBV5-6|few
CASSPYYNEQFF
TGTGCCAGCAGCCCCTATTACAATGAGCAGTTCTTC
>TRBJ2-3|.|TRBV30|.
CAWSASASTDTQYF
TGTGCCTGGAGTGCTAGCGCGAGCACAGATACGCAGTATTTT
>TRBJ1-2|TRBD1|TRBV7-2|.
CASSLAVGTGDGYTF
TGTGCCAGCAGCTTAGCGGTAGGGACAGGGGACGGCTACACCTTC
>TRBJ2-1|.|TRBV11-3|.
CASSLLKGPSKDEQFF
TGTGCCAGCAGCTTGCTTAAGGGTCCATCAAAAGATGAGCAGTTCTTC
>TRBJ2-7|.|TRBV27|.
CASSLGRGFSYEQYF
TGTGCCAGCAGTCTCGGGCGGGGCTTTTCCTACGAGCAGTACTTC
>TRBJ1-2|.|TRBV7-9|few
CASSLVPGANYGYTF
TGTGCCAGCAGCTTAGTTCCTGGGGCAAACTATGGCTACACCTTC
>TRBJ2-2|.|TRBV9|.
CASSAYTGELFF
TGTGCCAGCAGCGCCTACACCGGGGAGCTGTTTTTT
>TRBJ2-3|.|TRBV9|.
CASSVGYRIYTDTQYF
TGTGCCAGCAGCGTGGGCTACAGGATCTACACAGATACGCAGTATTTT
>TRBJ2-7|TRBD1|TRBV4-3|.
CASSPRTGAYEQYF
TGCGCCAGCAGCCCGAGGACAGGGGCCTACGAGCAGTACTTC
>TRBJ1-6|.|TRBV25-1|.
CASSESSTSSRSPLHF
TGTGCCAGCAGTGAATCGTCGACCAGCTCTCGATCACCCCTCCACTTT
>TRBJ2-1|TRBD2|TRBV6-5|once
CASSYFTSGGYNEQFF
TGTGCCAGCAGTTACTTTACTAGCGGGGGGTACAATGAGCAGTTCTTC
>TRBJ2-3|.|TRBV4-1|.
CASSQDRDRYF
TGCGCCAGCAGCCAAGATCGGGATCGGTATTTT
>TRBJ1-5|.|TRBV27|once
CASSFTGINQPQHF
TGTGCCAGCAGTTTTACTGGGATAAATCAGCCCCAGCATTTT
>TRBJ1-5|.|TRBV4-1|.
CASSQTRASNQPQHF
TGCGCCAGCAGCCAGACCAGGGCTAGCAATCAGCCCCAGCATTTT
>TRBJ1-5|.|TRBV7-8|.
CASSYRAYHQPQHF
TGTGCCAGCAGCTACCGGGCCTATCATCAGCCCCAGCATTTT
>TRBJ2-7|TRBD1|TRBV18|.
CASSPTRDRLYEQYF
TGTGCCAGCTCACCGACCCGGGACAGGCTCTACGAGCAGTACTTC
>TRBJ2-7|TRBD2|TRBV9|.
CASSVGGRRPYEQYF
TGTGCCAGCAGCGTAGGCGGGAGGAGACCCTACGAGCAGTACTTC
>TRBJ2-7|.|TRBV7-2|.
CASSLGNRENYEQYF
TGTGCCAGCAGCTTAGGTAACAGAGAAAACTACGAGCAGTACTTC
>TRBJ1-1|.|TRBV19|.
CASSPVGGTEAFF
TGTGCCAGTAGTCCCGTCGGGGGGACTGAAGCTTTCTTT
>TRBJ2-5|.|TRBV13|.
CASSLGSRRWETQYF
TGTGCCAGCAGCTTAGGCAGTCGGCGCTGGGAGACCCAGTACTTC
>TRBJ1-1|TRBD1|TRBV28|.
CASNISRDRVSTEAFF
TGTGCCAGCAACATATCCCGGGACAGGGTGAGCACTGAAGCTTTCTTT
>TRBJ1-2|.|TRBV9|.
CASNSNYGYTF
TGTGCCAGCAACAGTAACTATGGCTACACCTTC
>TRBJ1-1|TRBD1|TRBV19|few
CASSSRRGDWAEAFF
TGTGCCAGTAGTAGCCGCAGGGGGGACTGGGCTGAAGCTTTCTTT
>TRBJ2-1|TRBD2|TRBV9|.
CASSVSLAGGPEQFF
TGTGCCAGCAGCGTATCACTAGCGGGGGGTCCTGAGCAGTTCTTC
>TRBJ1-1|TRBD1|TRBV9|few
CASSVADRGFPEAFF
TGTGCCAGCAGCGTAGCTGACAGGGGCTTTCCTGAAGCTTTCTTT
>TRBJ2-2|TRBD2|TRBV7-6|.
CASSSQRGLAGGSPELFF
TGTGCCAGCAGCTCCCAGAGGGGACTAGCGGGAGGTAGTCCGGAGCTGTTTTTT
>TRBJ2-7|.|TRBV2|.
CASSDLGEQYF
TGTGCCAGCAGTGATCTCGGGGAGCAGTACTTC
>TRBJ2-7|TRBD2|TRBV27|.
CASSSPGTSGSGVIEQYF
TGTGCCAGCAGTTCCCCGGGGACTAGCGGGAGTGGGGTTATTGAGCAGTACTTC
>TRBJ1-1|.|TRBV6-6|.
CASSYEGRNTEAFF
TGTGCCAGCAGTTACGAGGGGCGGAACACTGAAGCTTTCTTT
>TRBJ2-7|.|TRBV19|.
CASSLTGSYEQYF
TGTGCCAGTTCGCTAACAGGTTCCTACGAGCAGTACTTC
>TRBJ2-5|.|TRBV5-1|.
CASSTRDRVYQETQYF
TGCGCCAGCAGCACCCGGGACCGAGTGTACCAAGAGACCCAGTACTTC
>TRBJ1-1|.|TRBV7-6|.
CASSLNTNTEAFF
TGTGCCAGCAGCTTAAATACGAACACTGAAGCTTTCTTT
>TRBJ2-1|TRBD2|TRBV5-1|.
CASSQLAGAYNEQFF
TGCGCCAGCAGCCAACTAGCGGGGGCCTACAATGAGCAGTTCTTC
>TRBJ2-7|.|TRBV15|.
CATSSGLGLDSYEQYF
TGTGCCACCAGCAGCGGCCTAGGCCTAGACTCCTACGAGCAGTACTTC
>TRBJ2-6|.|TRBV5-8|.
CASSFRVGEPDSFLTF
TGTGCCAGCAGCTTTCGAGTGGGGGAACCTGATTCTTTCCTGACTTTC
>TRBJ2-1|.|TRBV27|.
CASSSGFGMVGEQFF
TGTGCCAGCAGCTCGGGCTTTGGTATGGTAGGAGAGCAGTTCTTC
>TRBJ2-7|TRBD2|TRBV13|once
CASSTRTSGSYEQYF
TGTGCCAGCAGCACACGGACTAGCGGGAGTTACGAGCAGTACTTC
>TRBJ2-7|TRBD1|TRBV13|.
CASSSGTGGSYEQYF
TGTGCCAGCAGCTCCGGGACAGGGGGCTCCTACGAGCAGTACTTC
>TRBJ2-5|.|TRBV5-5|.
CASSSVPVQETQYF
TGTGCCAGCAGCTCGGTTCCAGTCCAAGAGACCCAGTACTTC
>TRBJ2-1|.|TRBV5-1|.
CASSLRGGNSYNEQFF
TGCGCCAGCAGCCTAAGAGGGGGTAACTCCTACAATGAGCAGTTCTTC
>TRBJ1-2|TRBD1|TRBV28|.
CASSLYRGYGYTF
TGTGCCAGCAGTTTGTACAGGGGCTATGGCTACACCTTC
>TRBJ1-5|.|TRBV7-9|.
CASSLEGVNQPQHF
TGTGCCAGCAGCTTAGAGGGTGTTAATCAGCCCCAGCATTTT